These 25 T cell receptor beta chains originate from one sample sequenced in a study of T cell changes during pregnancy in multiple sclerosis. The assay was immunoSEQ multiplex PCR, and TCRdb's table has in-frame clones only and misses some. The data show some 27,000 clones, with 90% to 95% seen just once and 0.43% held by the top ten. Source: CD4+ T cells from peripheral blood mononuclear cells, taken after pregnancy. The receptors stem from a female donor with multiple sclerosis, enrolled in a pregnancy study.

The CDR3 DNA reads as TGTGCCAGTAGTACAAGCCCGCTTAGGGGGCGCTTGAATGGCTACACCTTC. It yields the protein CASSTSPLRGRLNGYTF. The chain uses TRBV19 and TRBJ1-2, with TRBD1 identical over 7 bases. V gave up 4 bases and J gave up 6 bases; unmatched junction bases: 17. The germline V gene encodes CDR1 LNHDA and CDR2 SQIVND (reference sequence). The CDR3 covers 17 residues.

The chain combines TRBV15 with TRBJ1-1, with D possibly matching TRBD1 (5 bases). Germline-derived CDR1 and CDR2 are LNHNV and YYDKDF (reference sequence). V was pared by 0 bases and J by 1 base, with 12 bases between. CDR3 length: 16 residues. CDR3 DNA sequence: TGTGCCACCAGCAGAGAGAAAGGAACAGGGAACACTGAAGCTTTCTTT. This encodes CATSREKGTGNTEAFF. Combining the CDR3 with reference TRBV15 and TRBJ1-1 gives the whole variable domain DAMVIQNPRYQVTQFGKPVTLSCSQTLNHNVMYWYQQKSSQAPKLLFHYYDKDFNNEADTPDNFQSRRPNTSFCFLDIRSPGLGDTAMYLCATSREKGTGNTEAFFGQGTRLTVV.

This clone was seen just once. The J gene is TRBJ2-7, the V gene TRBV18; D not certain. Trimming pared 6 bases from V and 2 bases from J, leaving 20 bases between. CDR3 length equals 16 residues. Per germline, CDR1 KGHSH and CDR2 LQKENI. CDR3 nucleotide sequence: TGTGCCAGCTCCCCCCAATCGAGGAGCTCGCCCTACGAGCAGTACTTC. It codes for CASSPQSRSSPYEQYF.

This chain joins TRBV21-1 and TRBJ2-1; TRBD2, the table's D call, lacks a check against the DNA. TRBV21-1 is a documented pseudogene. The CDR3 runs to 14 residues. This CDR3 reads CASILRGGHNEQFF. DNA of the CDR3: TGTGCCAGCATCCTTAGGGGGGGTCACAATGAGCAGTTCTTC.

This chain connects TRBV2 to TRBJ2-5; 15 nucleotides agree with TRBD2. The germline V gene has CDR1 SNHLY and CDR2 FYNNEI. Trimming took 5 bases from V and 1 from J; bases not matched to a gene: 14. There are 20 residues in the CDR3. CDR3 bases: TGTGCCAGCAGTCCAAAGCCCCGGACTAGCGGGAGGGCGGGCCAAGAGACCCAGTACTTC. Residues: CASSPKPRTSGRAGQETQYF.

This chain connects TRBV4-1 to TRBJ2-7; D is undetermined. This CDR3 contains 17 residues. V was clipped by 2 bases and J by 3 bases, with 20 bases between them. Germline CDR1 is MGHRA and CDR2 is YSYEKL. CDR3 sequence (DNA): TGCGCCAGCAGCCAATCGCACGAGACATCTGCAAACTACGAGCAGTACTTC. Translation: CASSQSHETSANYEQYF.

The chain links TRBV6-5 to TRBJ2-3; 10 nucleotides align to TRBD1. V lost 5 bases and J lost 2; bases outside the gene matches: 4. Germline V gene sequence: CDR1 MNHEY, CDR2 SVGAGI. CDR3 length: 15 residues. CDR3 nucleotides: TGTGCCAGCAGTAAGCGACAGGGGGCCACAGATACGCAGTATTTT. It is translated as CASSKRQGATDTQYF.

This rearrangement joins TRBV5-6 to TRBJ1-3, with a possible D match to TRBD1 (6 bases). The CDR3 is 14 amino acids. Per germline, CDR1 SGHDT and CDR2 YYEEEE. Trimming took 3 bases from V and 1 from J, leaving 8 bases between them. CDR3 sequence reads: CASSSDRSGNTIYF. For the CDR3, the DNA is TGTGCCAGCAGCTCAGACAGGTCTGGAAACACCATATATTTT.

CDR3 coding DNA: TGTGCCAGCAGAAAAATGGGAGATTACAATGAGCAGTTCTTC. Protein: CASRKMGDYNEQFF. V and J are TRBV6-5 and TRBJ2-1; weak D call: TRBD2 (5 bases). Germline assignment: CDR1 MNHEY and CDR2 SVGAGI. Deletions cut 6 bases from V and 4 bases from J, with 13 bases between. This CDR3 is built from 14 residues.

This chain links TRBV10-3 with TRBJ2-7; D is perhaps TRBD2 (6 bases). Germline V gene lookup returns CDR1 ENHRY and CDR2 SYGVKD. The CDR3 totals 15 residues. V was pared by 0 bases and J by 2 bases, with 11 bases between. In DNA, the CDR3 is TGTGCCATCAGTGAGTCGGCGGGACGTACCTACGAGCAGTACTTC. As protein: CAISESAGRTYEQYF.

The V gene is TRBV7-2, the J gene TRBJ2-3, with D perhaps TRBD2 (5 bases). Looked up from germline, CDR1 is SGHTA and CDR2 is FQGNSA. CDR3 length: 15 amino acids. V was trimmed by 0 bases and J by 4 bases, leaving 11 bases between them. This CDR3 reads CASSLASSRPDTQYF. The CDR3 DNA follows: TGTGCCAGCAGCTTAGCTTCTAGCAGGCCAGATACGCAGTATTTT.

The chain recombines TRBV29-1 with TRBJ2-4, with 7 bases lining up with TRBD1. The CDR3 sequence is 14 residues long. Trimming at V came to 6 bases and at J to 1 base, leaving 6 bases not matched to a gene. Germline V gene lookup returns CDR1 SQVTM and CDR2 ANQGSEA. The CDR3 here is CSVPSTGAKNIQYF. The DNA for the CDR3 is TGCAGCGTCCCTTCGACAGGGGCCAAAAACATTCAGTACTTC.

The rearrangement joins TRBV6-1 to TRBJ2-7, with 10 bases that match TRBD2. This CDR3 spans 14 amino acids. V trimming: 6 bases; J trimming: 2 bases; junction bases outside the gene matches: 4. Germline CDR1 is MNHNS and CDR2 is SASEGT. CDR3: CASSPLAGAYEQYF. DNA of the CDR3: TGTGCCAGCAGCCCGCTAGCGGGAGCCTACGAGCAGTACTTC.

This chain links TRBV5-4 with TRBJ2-7; perhaps TRBD1 as D (5 bases). Germline CDR1 reads SGHNT; CDR2 reads YYREEE (reference sequence). Between the trimmed V and J ends, which lost 6 bases and 3 bases, there was a span of 16 bases. This CDR3 has 14 amino acids. The CDR3 DNA is TGTGCCAGCAACATGGGGCCCGGTGGCTACGAGCAGTACTTC. This codes for CASNMGPGGYEQYF.

This chain joins TRBV6-4 and TRBJ2-2; TRBD2 matches at 7 bases. Germline CDR1 MRHNA, CDR2 SNTAGT. V shed 7 bases and J 1 base; nucleotides not matched to a gene: 9. The CDR3 sequence is 16 residues long. Written as DNA, the CDR3 is TGTGCCAGCAAACTCTTTGCTAGCGGGAACACCGGGGAGCTGTTTTTT. Translating gives CASKLFASGNTGELFF.

The chain uses TRBV7-8 and TRBJ2-1, with TRBD2 identical over 7 bases. V shed 2 bases, J shed 0 bases, and the junction held 7 bases outside the gene matches. The CDR3 runs to 17 residues. Germline V gene data show CDR1 as SGHVS and CDR2 as FQNEAQ. CDR3 amino acids: CASSLNRAGSSYNEQFF. The CDR3 DNA is TGTGCCAGCAGCTTAAACCGAGCGGGGAGCTCCTACAATGAGCAGTTCTTC.

The chain has TRBV15 and TRBJ1-2; 8 bases agree with TRBD1. The length of the CDR3 is 15 residues. V lost 0 bases and J lost 4; bases outside the gene matches: 4. The germline gives CDR1 LNHNV, CDR2 YYDKDF (reference sequence). The CDR3 nucleotides are TGTGCCACCAGCAGAGATAGGGACAGGTTCTATGGCTACACCTTC. Translated: CATSRDRDRFYGYTF.

The chain combines TRBV5-3 with TRBJ1-1; possibly TRBD1 for D (5 bases). TRBV5-3 is assigned to the ORF class and has an uncertain function. V lost 6 bases and J lost 7, with 22 bases in between. The CDR3 is made up of 15 amino acids. The CDR3 reads CARNQQGRTQGEAFF. CDR3 in DNA: TGTGCCAGAAATCAGCAGGGAAGGACCCAAGGTGAAGCTTTCTTT.

The gene calls are TRBV6-5 and TRBJ2-3; TRBD1 matches at 7 bases. The J segment lost 6 bases and the V segment lost 4 bases, leaving 7 bases of the junction unmatched. This CDR3 is 14 amino acids long. The germline gives CDR1 MNHEY, CDR2 SVGAGI. DNA for the CDR3: TGTGCCAGCAGTTCTGACAGGGTGGGGGATACGCAGTATTTT. This encodes CASSSDRVGDTQYF.

The DNA for the CDR3 is TGTGCCAGCAGCCCTCTGGTTAGGACAGGGGTTACCTATGGCTACACCTTC. It codes for CASSPLVRTGVTYGYTF. V and J are TRBV7-9 and TRBJ1-2; 9 bases align to TRBD1. The CDR3 contains 17 residues. V lost 5 bases, J lost 4 bases, and 14 bases stayed unmatched. The V gene's germline CDR1 is SEHNR and CDR2 FQNEAQ (reference sequence).

The CDR3 sequence: CASSPGGGVGGELFF. In nucleotides, the CDR3 is TGTGCCAGCAGCCCCGGTGGAGGGGTGGGCGGGGAGCTGTTTTTT. V and J are TRBV11-3 and TRBJ2-2, with D possibly TRBD2 on 6 matching bases. V lost 5 bases, J lost 7 bases, and 17 bases lay in between. The CDR3 spans 15 residues. Germline assignment: CDR1 SGHNT and CDR2 YENEEA.

The rearrangement joins TRBV7-9 to TRBJ1-2, with 8 bases that match TRBD1. The CDR3 totals 15 residues. Per germline, CDR1 SEHNR and CDR2 FQNEAQ (reference sequence). V was pared by 4 bases and J by 6 bases, with 10 bases of the junction left unmatched. The chain's CDR3 is CASSSRTGRWDGYTF. The DNA of the CDR3 is TGTGCCAGCAGCTCCCGGACAGGGCGTTGGGATGGCTACACCTTC.

The V and J genes are TRBV5-1 and TRBJ1-2, with 9 nucleotides matching TRBD1. The CDR3 covers 16 residues. J gave up 4 bases and V 7 bases, and 14 bases lay outside the gene matches. Germline V gene lookup returns CDR1 SGHRS and CDR2 YFSETQ. The CDR3 DNA is TGCGCCAGCCAGCACGGGACAGGGCCAACCTTCTATGGCTACACCTTC. This translates into CASQHGTGPTFYGYTF.

V usage is TRBV14 and J usage is TRBJ2-3; the match to TRBD2 covers 7 bases. Germline CDR1 and CDR2: SGHDN and FVKESK. V dropped 5 bases and J dropped 3; count of bases not matched to a gene: 5. There are 14 residues in the CDR3. CDR3 nucleotides: TGTGCCAGCAGCTTCGGGAGGCTGACAGATACGCAGTATTTT. It yields the protein CASSFGRLTDTQYF. Full variable domain (missing parts from reference TRBV14 and TRBJ2-3): EAGVTQFPSHSVIEKGQTVTLRCDPISGHDNLYWYRRVMGKEIKFLLHFVKESKQDESGMPNNRFLAERTGGTYSTLKVQPAELEDSGVYFCASSFGRLTDTQYFGPGTRLTVL.

This chain joins TRBV10-2 and TRBJ2-2, with 10 bases fitting TRBD2. The CDR3 extends over 17 amino acids. With V trimmed by 5 bases and J by 4 bases, 10 bases remained unmatched. CDR1 is WSHSY, CDR2 SAAADI, per germline. The CDR3 DNA follows: TGCGCCAGCAGTCGTCTAGCGGGAGCTGGGAGCACCGGGGAGCTGTTTTTT. Protein sequence: CASSRLAGAGSTGELFF.